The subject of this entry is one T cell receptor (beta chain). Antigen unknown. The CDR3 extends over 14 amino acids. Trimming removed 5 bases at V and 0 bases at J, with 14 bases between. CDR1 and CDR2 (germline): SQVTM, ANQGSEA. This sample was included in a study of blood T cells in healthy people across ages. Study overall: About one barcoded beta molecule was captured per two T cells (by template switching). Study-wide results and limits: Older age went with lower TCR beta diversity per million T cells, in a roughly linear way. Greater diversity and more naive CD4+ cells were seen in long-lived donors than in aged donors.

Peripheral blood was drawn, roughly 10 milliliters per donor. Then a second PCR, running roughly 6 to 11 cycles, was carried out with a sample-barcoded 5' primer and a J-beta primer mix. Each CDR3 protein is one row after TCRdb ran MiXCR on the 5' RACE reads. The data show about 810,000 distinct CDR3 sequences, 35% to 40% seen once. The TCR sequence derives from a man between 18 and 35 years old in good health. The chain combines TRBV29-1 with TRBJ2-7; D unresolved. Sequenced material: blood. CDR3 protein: CSVLSGLSSYEQYF. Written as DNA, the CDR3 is TGCAGCGTTCTCTCCGGTCTGAGCTCCTACGAGCAGTACTTC.